This paragraph covers one T cell receptor beta chain sequence. Germline CDR1 reads SNHLY; CDR2 reads FYNNEI. V lost 6 bases to trimming and J lost 0 bases, with 11 bases between them. The CDR3 is made up of 14 amino acids. This record comes from a study of T-cell memory formation after mild COVID-19. Study in general: In these data, TCR clusters were largely donor specific.

TCRdb passed the 5' RACE reads through MiXCR, listing each CDR3 protein once. This sample has 150,000 to 200,000 distinct CDR3 sequences, with 25% to 40% found just once. The source material was PBMCs or a T cell subset sorted from them (not recorded which). The receptor comes from an adult woman who had mild COVID-19 (a few samples of this study predate the infection). Cell type and time point are not known. The chain links TRBV2 to TRBJ1-1; D unclear. CDR3 region: CASSPAIMNTEAFF. The CDR3 DNA follows: TGTGCCAGCAGCCCCGCGATCATGAACACTGAAGCTTTCTTT.